Listed below are T cell receptor beta chains from one sample, sequenced in a study of OX40 agonist ivuxolimab in advanced cancers. TCRdb keeps only in-frame clones here, not all; method: immunoSEQ multiplex PCR. The sample includes about 55,000 clones, 80% of them seen just once. The sample in question was CD4+ or CD8+ T cells sorted from blood, obtained in a trial of the OX40 agonist ivuxolimab. All receptors come from an adult with an advanced solid tumor such as melanoma, head and neck, liver or kidney cancer. The CDR3 runs from the conserved cysteine through the conserved F or W. Each record gives: J gene, V gene, D gene, clone size, CDR3 DNA, CDR3 protein. The D gene is left open where the match is weak. A clone size is listed for some rows: how often the clone was seen (once, few, many), or a class if it is expanded.

j_gene: TRBJ1-2
v_gene: TRBV2
d_gene: NA
abundance: NA
CDR3nt: TGTGCCAGCAGTGATTCTCAGACAGGCTATGGCTACACCTTC
CDR3aa: CASSDSQTGYGYTF

j_gene: TRBJ1-2
v_gene: TRBV4-1
d_gene: TRBD1
abundance: NA
CDR3nt: TGCGCCAGCAGCCAAGCCCCGAGGACAGGCGAATTCTATGGCTACACCTTC
CDR3aa: CASSQAPRTGEFYGYTF

j_gene: TRBJ2-7
v_gene: TRBV11-2
d_gene: NA
abundance: once
CDR3nt: TGTGCCAGCAGCTTAGGTCTCGAACAGGCCTACGAGCAGTACTTC
CDR3aa: CASSLGLEQAYEQYF

j_gene: TRBJ1-1
v_gene: TRBV14
d_gene: NA
abundance: NA
CDR3nt: TGTGCCAGCAGCGCCCAGGGGCCCGGAGTCACTGAAGCTTTCTTT
CDR3aa: CASSAQGPGVTEAFF

j_gene: TRBJ2-5
v_gene: TRBV6-5
d_gene: TRBD2
abundance: NA
CDR3nt: TGTGCCAGCAGTCCCACTAGCGGGGTTGGAGAGACCCAGTACTTC
CDR3aa: CASSPTSGVGETQYF

j_gene: TRBJ1-2
v_gene: TRBV5-1
d_gene: NA
abundance: NA
CDR3nt: TGCGCCAGCAGCCTGGGACAACACAACTATGGCTACACCTTC
CDR3aa: CASSLGQHNYGYTF

j_gene: TRBJ1-1
v_gene: TRBV5-1
d_gene: NA
abundance: NA
CDR3nt: TGCGCCAGCAGCTTGTCAGGGACATCGAACACTGAAGCTTTCTTT
CDR3aa: CASSLSGTSNTEAFF

j_gene: TRBJ1-2
v_gene: TRBV5-1
d_gene: TRBD1
abundance: NA
CDR3nt: TGCGCCAGCAGCTTGGCTAGGACAGGGGGAGGCTATGGCTACACCTTC
CDR3aa: CASSLARTGGGYGYTF

j_gene: TRBJ2-1
v_gene: TRBV29-1
d_gene: NA
abundance: NA
CDR3nt: TGCAGCGTTGAGGCGCGGTCCTTCAATGAGCAGTTCTTC
CDR3aa: CSVEARSFNEQFF

j_gene: TRBJ1-1
v_gene: TRBV5-1
d_gene: TRBD1
abundance: NA
CDR3nt: TGCGCCAGCAGCTCCCGCGGACAGGGAAGCACTGAAGCTTTCTTT
CDR3aa: CASSSRGQGSTEAFF

j_gene: TRBJ2-6
v_gene: TRBV27
d_gene: NA
abundance: once
CDR3nt: TGTGCCAGCAGTTTCACAGGGTCCTCTGGGGCCAACGTCCTGACTTTC
CDR3aa: CASSFTGSSGANVLTF

j_gene: TRBJ2-5
v_gene: TRBV6-6
d_gene: NA
abundance: NA
CDR3nt: TGTGCCAGCAAGGGTCCCGGACAAGAGACCCAGTACTTC
CDR3aa: CASKGPGQETQYF

j_gene: TRBJ1-1
v_gene: TRBV6-5
d_gene: TRBD1
abundance: NA
CDR3nt: TGTGCCAGCAGTTATCGGACAGGGCAAGCTTTCTTT
CDR3aa: CASSYRTGQAFF

j_gene: TRBJ1-6
v_gene: TRBV28
d_gene: TRBD1
abundance: NA
CDR3nt: TGTGCCAGCAGTTTCAGTGGCAGGGGGAATTCACCCCTCCACTTT
CDR3aa: CASSFSGRGNSPLHF

j_gene: TRBJ2-3
v_gene: TRBV6-4
d_gene: NA
abundance: NA
CDR3nt: TGTGCCAGCAGTGACGGCACGCCAGATACGCAGTATTTT
CDR3aa: CASSDGTPDTQYF

j_gene: TRBJ2-3
v_gene: TRBV7-2
d_gene: NA
abundance: NA
CDR3nt: TGTGCCAGCAGCTTAGCGTACACAGATACGCAGTATTTT
CDR3aa: CASSLAYTDTQYF

j_gene: TRBJ1-2
v_gene: TRBV10-3
d_gene: TRBD1
abundance: once
CDR3nt: TGTGCCATCAGTGAGCTCCGGAACAGGGGGTTGGGTGAGGATGGCTACACCTTC
CDR3aa: CAISELRNRGLGEDGYTF

j_gene: TRBJ2-1
v_gene: TRBV7-9
d_gene: TRBD2
abundance: NA
CDR3nt: TGTGCCAGCAGCCCTCTTGCGGGGGGGCCCTACAATGAGCAGTTCTTC
CDR3aa: CASSPLAGGPYNEQFF

j_gene: TRBJ1-4
v_gene: TRBV19
d_gene: TRBD1
abundance: NA
CDR3nt: TGTGCCAGTAGTGTAACAGGGGGCCTTAATGAAAAACTGTTTTTT
CDR3aa: CASSVTGGLNEKLFF

j_gene: TRBJ2-5
v_gene: TRBV7-2
d_gene: NA
abundance: NA
CDR3nt: TGTGCCAGCAGCTTAAACCCGGTCCCCGGGGAGACCCAGTACTTC
CDR3aa: CASSLNPVPGETQYF

j_gene: TRBJ1-2
v_gene: TRBV6-5
d_gene: NA
abundance: NA
CDR3nt: TGTGCCAGCAGTACGGGCGGGGGGACCCATGGCTACACCTTT
CDR3aa: CASSTGGGTHGYTF

j_gene: TRBJ2-5
v_gene: TRBV9
d_gene: NA
abundance: NA
CDR3nt: TGTGCCAGCAGCTCACGGACGTCTAACCAAGAGACCCAGTACTTC
CDR3aa: CASSSRTSNQETQYF

j_gene: TRBJ1-6
v_gene: TRBV19
d_gene: NA
abundance: medium-sized
CDR3nt: TGTGCCAGTTCTGGGAATCCGGGTTCACCCCTCCACTTT
CDR3aa: CASSGNPGSPLHF

j_gene: TRBJ2-7
v_gene: TRBV5-1
d_gene: NA
abundance: few
CDR3nt: TGCGCCAGCAGCTTGTCAGGAGGTTCTACCTACGAGCAGTACTTC
CDR3aa: CASSLSGGSTYEQYF

j_gene: TRBJ1-4
v_gene: TRBV9
d_gene: NA
abundance: NA
CDR3nt: TGTGCCAGCAGCCTCACGGGAGGTGATGAAAAACTGTTTTTT
CDR3aa: CASSLTGGDEKLFF

j_gene: TRBJ1-2
v_gene: TRBV6-1
d_gene: NA
abundance: NA
CDR3nt: TGTGCCAGCAGTCTGGGACCAGACCCAAACTATGGCTACACCTTC
CDR3aa: CASSLGPDPNYGYTF

j_gene: TRBJ2-3
v_gene: TRBV13
d_gene: NA
abundance: NA
CDR3nt: TGTGCCAGCAGCTTTGTCAGCACAGATACGCAGTATTTT
CDR3aa: CASSFVSTDTQYF

j_gene: TRBJ2-1
v_gene: TRBV19
d_gene: TRBD2
abundance: once
CDR3nt: TGTGCCAGCGGGAGGGCCTTGAATGAGCAGTTCTTC
CDR3aa: CASGRALNEQFF

j_gene: TRBJ2-1
v_gene: TRBV5-1
d_gene: TRBD2
abundance: NA
CDR3nt: TGCGCCAGCAGCGGCGGGACTAGCGCGGATGAGCAGTTCTTC
CDR3aa: CASSGGTSADEQFF

j_gene: TRBJ2-7
v_gene: TRBV7-8
d_gene: NA
abundance: NA
CDR3nt: TGTGCCAGCAGCTTAGCGACCGGCTATAGCTTAAGGGAGCAGTACTTC
CDR3aa: CASSLATGYSLREQYF

j_gene: TRBJ1-1
v_gene: TRBV18
d_gene: NA
abundance: NA
CDR3nt: TGTGCCAGCTCACCTAAGGGGACTTTGAACACTGAAGCTTTCTTT
CDR3aa: CASSPKGTLNTEAFF

j_gene: TRBJ1-3
v_gene: TRBV5-6
d_gene: NA
abundance: NA
CDR3nt: TGTGCCAGCGCTCTCGGGGGTTACGGAAACACCATATATTTT
CDR3aa: CASALGGYGNTIYF